This is a list of T cell receptor beta chains from one sample in a study of T cells in Graves' hyperthyroidism and ophthalmopathy. TCRdb called the multiplex PCR reads again in MiXCR, with one record for every CDR3 protein. The table has some 500,000 distinct CDR3 sequences, less than 25% seen once. The specimen was blood. The receptors were gathered from a woman aged 25-40 years with Graves' ophthalmopathy. The CDR3 runs from the conserved cysteine through the conserved F or W. The D gene is left open where the match is weak. Some rows have no size entry. The others give once, few or many, or a class for an expanded clone.

TRBJ2-7	TRBD1	TRBV4-3	many	15	TGCGCCAGCAGCCCAGGACAGGGGGGTTTTTCCGAGCAGTACTTC	CASSPGQGGFSEQYF
TRBJ1-1	-	TRBV4-2	many	14	TGTGCCAGCAGCCAAGTAGGAGGGGTTACTGAAGCTTTCTTT	CASSQVGGVTEAFF
TRBJ2-7	-	TRBV4-3	many	14	TGCGCCAGCAGCCAAGAGCAAGTTTCCTACGAGCAGTACTTC	CASSQEQVSYEQYF
TRBJ1-6	-	TRBV7-2	few	17	TGTGCCAGCAGCTTGCGGGGGATAAACCTCGATAATTCACCCCTCCACTTT	CASSLRGINLDNSPLHF
TRBJ1-4	-	TRBV6-5	few	15	TGTGCCAGCAGTTATAAGTTGTCCTGGAATGAAAAACTGTTTTTT	CASSYKLSWNEKLFF
TRBJ1-1	-	TRBV30	many	15	TGTGCCTGGGTAAGGGGGAAAGTAATGAACACTGAAGCTTTCTTT	CAWVRGKVMNTEAFF
TRBJ2-7	TRBD2	TRBV27	-	13	TGTGCCAGCAGTTTAGGGGGGGATCTCGAGCAGTACTTC	CASSLGGDLEQYF
TRBJ2-7	TRBD2	TRBV11-1	many	14	TGTGCCAGCAGCCCCGGCGGGAGGGACTACGAGCAGTACTTC	CASSPGGRDYEQYF
TRBJ1-3	-	TRBV7-8	-	13	TGTGCCAGCAGCTTAAGAGACCGGGACACCATATATTTT	CASSLRDRDTIYF
TRBJ1-5	-	TRBV12-3/TRBV12-4	few	14	TGTGCCAGCAGTAGCCGGGACAGCAATCAGCCCCAGCATTTT	CASSSRDSNQPQHF
TRBJ1-2	TRBD1	TRBV7-2	-	15	TGTGCCAGCAGCTCCCTGACAGGGGCCCGCTATGGCTACACCTTC	CASSSLTGARYGYTF
TRBJ1-3	-	TRBV10-3	many	16	TGTGCCATCAGTGAGGCAGGTGGAAGCTCTGGAAACACCATATATTTT	CAISEAGGSSGNTIYF
TRBJ2-7	-	TRBV4-1	few	16	TGCGCCAGCAGCCCAGGACCCGGACAGCGTAAGCACGAGCAGTACTTC	CASSPGPGQRKHEQYF
TRBJ2-7	TRBD2	TRBV5-1	-	15	TGCGCCAGCAGCTTGGAGGGACTAGCGAGACACGAGCAGTACTTC	CASSLEGLARHEQYF
TRBJ2-1	TRBD2	TRBV5-1	-	16	TGCGCCAGCAGCCATTACGGGGGGGGATCAGAGGATGAGCAGTTCTTC	CASSHYGGGSEDEQFF
TRBJ2-5	TRBD2	TRBV7-6	few	15	TGTGCCAGCAGGAGAAGCGGGGGCGCGTGGGAGACCCAGTACTTC	CASRRSGGAWETQYF
TRBJ2-3	TRBD2	TRBV30	many	16	TGTGCCTGGAGTCACGGACTAGCGGCGGGGGCAGATACGCAGTATTTT	CAWSHGLAAGADTQYF
TRBJ2-4	-	TRBV3-1	-	12	TGTGCCAGCAGCCAAGTGAGGAACATTCAGTACTTC	CASSQVRNIQYF
TRBJ1-1	-	TRBV27	many	13	TGTGCCAGCAGTTTATACAGACGGACTGAAGCTTTCTTT	CASSLYRRTEAFF
TRBJ1-5	TRBD1	TRBV5-1	many	16	TGCGCCAGCAGCCCGGGGGACAGGGGGGAGAATCAGCCCCAGCATTTT	CASSPGDRGENQPQHF
TRBJ1-1	-	TRBV15	many	17	TGTGCCACCAGCAGAGACCGCCCTTTGAGGGGGGAGGATGAAACTTTCTTT	CATSRDRPLRGEDETFF
TRBJ2-5	TRBD2	TRBV12-5	-	18	TGTGCTAGTGGTTTGGTACTGGTAGCGGGGGGGCCGTGGGAGACCCAGTACTTC	CASGLVLVAGGPWETQYF
TRBJ2-7	-	TRBV6-1	many	12	TGTGCCAGCAGTGAGAATAAAGGAGAGCAGTACTTC	CASSENKGEQYF
TRBJ2-5	-	TRBV10-3	-	13	TGTGCCATCAGTGAGACGACCGAAGAGACCCAGTACTTC	CAISETTEETQYF
TRBJ1-1	TRBD1	TRBV28	many	16	TGTGCCAGCAGTTTCCTGACAGGGGCGCGGGTCACTGAAGCTTTCTTT	CASSFLTGARVTEAFF
TRBJ2-7	TRBD1	TRBV4-2	-	17	TGTGCCAGCAGCCAGGAGGCTGGGACAGTTGCCCTCTACGAGCAGTACTTC	CASSQEAGTVALYEQYF
TRBJ2-5	-	TRBV6-5	many	13	TGTGCCAGCAGCAGGGTGGCTAGGGAGACCCAGTACTTC	CASSRVARETQYF
TRBJ1-2	-	TRBV20-1	many	12	TGCAGTGCTAGAGACAGGTTTCAGGGCTACACCTTC	CSARDRFQGYTF
TRBJ2-7	TRBD1	TRBV6-1	many	15	TGTGCCAGCAGTCCCGGGACAGGGGATTGGTACGAGCAGTACTTC	CASSPGTGDWYEQYF
TRBJ2-7	TRBD2	TRBV28	many	15	TGTGCCAGCCAACCCGCCGGGACTAGCGGGGCCGAGCAGTACTTC	CASQPAGTSGAEQYF
TRBJ2-2	-	TRBV27	-	15	TGTGCCAGCAGTTTACCAGGGATGAACACCGGGGAGCTGTTTTTT	CASSLPGMNTGELFF
TRBJ1-1	-	TRBV7-3	many	13	TGTGCCAGCAGCCCCGGCGAGGGGCGGCAGGGGTTCTTT	CASSPGEGRQGFF
TRBJ1-2	-	TRBV3-1	few	14	TGTGCCAGCAGCCAATCCAGTAGAAACTATGGCTACACCTTC	CASSQSSRNYGYTF
TRBJ2-7	-	TRBV5-1	-	15	TGCGCCAGCAGCCCCACAGGGACAAACCCCTACGAGCAGTACTTC	CASSPTGTNPYEQYF
TRBJ1-6	-	TRBV20-1	-	13	TGCAGTGCCCCGGGCCCTAATAATTCACCCCTCCACTTT	CSAPGPNNSPLHF
TRBJ2-5	-	TRBV15	many	15	TGTGCCACCAGCAGAGTTGGAGCCTTACAAGAGACCCAGTACTTC	CATSRVGALQETQYF
TRBJ1-2	-	TRBV11-1	many	17	TGTGCCAGCAGCTTTGGGGATACAGGGTCCGGACGACACGGCTACACCTTC	CASSFGDTGSGRHGYTF
TRBJ2-7	-	TRBV12-3/TRBV12-4	-	12	TGTGCCAGCTTGGGGGGAAGCTACGAGCAGTACTTC	CASLGGSYEQYF
TRBJ2-2	-	TRBV4-3	-	17	TGCGCCAGCAGCCAAGATTCACCAGATTTCTTGGCCGGGGAGCTGTTTTTT	CASSQDSPDFLAGELFF
TRBJ1-6	-	TRBV4-1	-	16	TGCGCCAGCAGCCCCCCGAGTGCCGGGTATAATTCACCCCTCCACTTT	CASSPPSAGYNSPLHF
TRBJ2-5	-	TRBV3-1	many	14	TGTGCCAGCAGCCAAGAGTACTTCCAAGAGACCCAGTACTTC	CASSQEYFQETQYF
TRBJ2-5	-	TRBV7-2	-	16	TGTGCCAGCAGCTCGGGGGCCGGGACGAGGATCGGGACCCAGTACTTC	CASSSGAGTRIGTQYF
TRBJ2-5	-	TRBV11-2	many	16	TGTGCCAGCAGCTTAGTGGGATATGGGTACCAAGAGACCCAGTACTTC	CASSLVGYGYQETQYF
TRBJ2-7	TRBD2	TRBV6-5	many	15	TGTGCCAGCAGTTCTTATAGCGGGGGTTACTACGAGCAGTACTTC	CASSSYSGGYYEQYF
TRBJ2-7	-	TRBV3-1	many	12	TGTGCCAGCACCACCAGGGACCACGAGCAGTACTTC	CASTTRDHEQYF
TRBJ2-3	TRBD2	TRBV2	-	14	TGTGCCAGCAGTGATCGGGGGGGCCAAGATACGCAGTATTTT	CASSDRGGQDTQYF
TRBJ2-2	-	TRBV24-1	-	16	TGTGCCACCAGTGATTCTCGGCGGGGCAACACCGGGGAGCTGTTTTTT	CATSDSRRGNTGELFF
TRBJ1-2	TRBD1	TRBV6-2/TRBV6-3	many	13	TGTGCCAGCAGTTACTTTGCAGGGGGGGGCTACACCTTC	CASSYFAGGGYTF
TRBJ2-7	TRBD1	TRBV24-1	few	15	TGTGCCACCAGTGATTCCGGGACAGCCGCCTACGAGCAGTACTTC	CATSDSGTAAYEQYF
TRBJ1-2	-	TRBV7-9	-	15	TGTGCCAGCAGTCAATCCGGGACCGCCACCGGTGGCTACACCTTC	CASSQSGTATGGYTF
TRBJ2-4	TRBD1	TRBV6-1	-	16	TGTGCCTGCAGGTCCGGGACAGGGGAGGCCAAAAACATTAAGTACTTC	CACRSGTGEAKNIKYF
TRBJ2-5	-	TRBV19	many	15	TGTGCCAGTAGTAAGGCCCTAGCAGTACAAGAGACCCAGTACTTC	CASSKALAVQETQYF
TRBJ1-1	-	TRBV6-5	-	13	TGTGCCAGCAGTTACTCTGAACTCACTGAAGCTTTCTTT	CASSYSELTEAFF
TRBJ2-2	-	TRBV19	few	14	TGTGCCAGTAGTTTGGGGGGCGTTTCCGGGGAGCTGTTTTTT	CASSLGGVSGELFF
TRBJ2-5	-	TRBV30	-	12	TGTGCCTGTCGGCCGGGCTCGGAGACCCAGTACTTC	CACRPGSETQYF
TRBJ1-1	-	TRBV11-1	-	12	TGTGCCAGCCGAGAGGGGGTTTCTGAAGCTTTCTTT	CASREGVSEAFF
TRBJ1-1	-	TRBV11-2	-	15	TGTGCCAGCAGCTTAGAATTCACGGGGGATACTGAAGCTTTCTTT	CASSLEFTGDTEAFF
TRBJ2-7	TRBD1	TRBV7-2	few	15	TGTGCCAGCAGCGAAACCGGGACAGGGGGCGGCGAGCAGTACTTC	CASSETGTGGGEQYF
TRBJ1-1	-	TRBV4-1	many	14	TGCGCCAGCAGCCAAAGAATGTTGGACACTGAAGCTTTCTTT	CASSQRMLDTEAFF
TRBJ2-7	TRBD1	TRBV7-9	few	13	TGTGCCAGCAGCTTAGGGACAGGAGATTTTCGGTACTTC	CASSLGTGDFRYF